These 18 T cell receptor beta chains share one sample of origin, sequenced in a study of shared T cell receptors in the human thymus. Profiling relied on immunoSEQ multiplex PCR, and the TCRdb table lists in-frame clones only, not all of them. The data show about 660,000 clones, more than 75% seen once. The same data also went into a second study, on human thymus T cells.

Source material: thymocytes. The receptors originated from a boy under two years old with a congenital heart defect.

With respect to this clone: This CDR3 is also generated by other DNA sequences in the sample. This chain connects TRBV4-3 to TRBJ1-1; D uncertain. The V gene lost 3 bases and the J gene lost 1 base, with 9 bases spanning the gap. The CDR3 length is 14 residues. Germline V CDR1 and CDR2: LGHNA, YSLEER. For the CDR3, the DNA is TGCGCCAGCAGCCAGGAACGAGGGAACACTGAAGCTTTCTTT. Translation gives CASSQERGNTEAFF.

This clone has more than one count but fewer than ten. The chain uses TRBV9 and TRBJ1-1; 10 bases agree with TRBD1. V lost 3 bases and J lost 3; bases outside the gene matches: 5. Germline CDR1 and CDR2: SGDLS and YYNGEE. The CDR3 covers 15 residues. The CDR3 DNA follows: TGTGCCAGCAGCGGCCGGGACAGGGGATACACTGAAGCTTTCTTT. It is translated as CASSGRDRGYTEAFF. Full variable domain (missing parts from reference TRBV9 and TRBJ1-1): DSGVTQTPKHLITATGQRVTLRCSPRSGDLSVYWYQQSLDQGLQFLIQYYNGEERAKGNILERFSAQQFPDLHSELNLSSLELGDSALYFCASSGRDRGYTEAFFGQGTRLTVV.

The CDR3 DNA reads as TGTGCCAGCAGTGTGGGGAGAATCTATGGCTACACCTTC. It encodes CASSVGRIYGYTF. The chain couples TRBV2 to TRBJ1-2; D remains ambiguous. The V end was cut by 4 bases, the J end by 4 bases, with 10 bases between. This CDR3 region has 13 residues. Germline assignment: CDR1 SNHLY and CDR2 FYNNEI.

The chain combines TRBV4-3 with TRBJ2-5, with D maybe TRBD2 (7 bases). Deletions cut 2 bases from V and 4 bases from J, with 17 bases between. This CDR3 region has 16 residues. The germline V gene has CDR1 LGHNA and CDR2 YSLEER. CDR3 bases: TGCGCCAGCAGCCAAATGAGGGGGGGTTTAGGAGAGACCCAGTACTTC. Protein product: CASSQMRGGLGETQYF.

V is TRBV4-1 and J is TRBJ2-7; D unresolved. The CDR3 has 14 residues. V lost 1 base, J lost 2 bases, and 9 bases lay in between. Germline lookup yields CDR1 MGHRA and CDR2 YSYEKL. Written as DNA, the CDR3 is TGCGCCAGCAGCCAAGGCTACAGCCCCTACGAGCAGTACTTC. This translates into CASSQGYSPYEQYF.

The chain uses TRBV7-8 and TRBJ2-5; D is perhaps TRBD2 (5 bases). The CDR3 is made up of 15 amino acids. The germline V gene has CDR1 SGHVS and CDR2 FQNEAQ. Trimming left V 7 bases short and J 5 bases short, with 20 bases between. CDR3 coding DNA: TGTGCCAGCACCACAACGAGGGCTTACTTCGAGACCCAGTACTTC. This encodes CASTTTRAYFETQYF.

CDR3 loop: CASSDRGDEQYF. Written as DNA, the CDR3 is TGTGCCAGCTCCGACAGGGGAGACGAGCAGTACTTC. The V call is TRBV18, the J call TRBJ2-7; 8 bases fit TRBD1. Germline CDR1 KGHSH, CDR2 LQKENI. V was pared by 6 bases and J by 5 bases, with 3 bases of the junction left unmatched. This CDR3 is built from 12 residues.

This chain links TRBV12-5 with TRBJ2-3; the D is unclear. V was shortened by 5 bases and J by 3 bases, with 12 bases between the two germline ends. CDR1 is LGHNT, CDR2 FRNRAP, per germline. CDR3 length: 14 amino acids. The CDR3 DNA is TGTGCTAGTGGTCCCCATAGAGGAACAGATACGCAGTATTTT. It specifies CASGPHRGTDTQYF.

V and J are TRBV30 and TRBJ2-5, with TRBD1 matching over 8 bases. The germline V gene encodes CDR1 GTSNPN and CDR2 SVGIG (reference sequence). The CDR3 is made up of 13 amino acids. J was trimmed by 4 bases and V by 3 bases; bases with no gene match: 4. The CDR3 coding sequence is TGTGCCTGGAGGGACAGGGCTGGAGAGACCCAGTACTTC. It encodes CAWRDRAGETQYF.

This rearrangement joins TRBV28 to TRBJ1-4; TRBD1 might be the D (5 bases). The germline V gene encodes CDR1 MDHEN and CDR2 SYDVKM. The length of the CDR3 is 15 residues. With 2 bases removed from V and 4 bases from J, the gap between germline ends came to 11 bases. CDR3 in DNA: TGTGCCAGCAGTTTAGGTCGGGGGATTAATGAAAAACTGTTTTTT. Protein product: CASSLGRGINEKLFF.

The rearrangement uses TRBV7-5 and TRBJ2-7; the DNA was not used to check the table's D call, TRBD2. TRBV7-5 is a pseudogene segment. The CDR3 runs 17 residues. DNA for the CDR3: TGTGTCAGAAGCGCCGCCCCTAGCGGGAGGTTGTCCCACGAGCAGTACTTC. Protein product: CVRSAAPSGRLSHEQYF.

This clone was found a few times. This chain uses TRBV15 with TRBJ1-2; TRBD1 is a possible D gene (6 bases). CDR3 length equals 15 residues. Germline CDR1 is LNHNV and CDR2 is YYDKDF (reference sequence). The V end was cut by 3 bases, the J end by 3 bases, with 14 bases between. For the CDR3, the DNA is TGTGCCACCAGCAGTTACAGGGATGTCCACTATGGCTACACCTTC. It translates to CATSSYRDVHYGYTF.

This clone was counted a few times. This chain connects TRBV7-9 to TRBJ2-1, with 7 bases aligning to TRBD2. Germline-derived CDR1 and CDR2 are SEHNR and FQNEAQ (reference sequence). With 7 bases clipped from V and 0 bases from J, the junction kept 15 bases outside the gene matches. The length of the CDR3 is 18 residues. The CDR3 sequence is CASTYSGEGLSSYNEQFF. CDR3 in DNA: TGTGCCAGCACCTATAGTGGGGAGGGTCTAAGCTCCTACAATGAGCAGTTCTTC.

This chain uses TRBV5-6 with TRBJ2-7, with TRBD1 as a possible D gene (6 bases). V was trimmed by 3 bases and J by 2 bases, leaving 24 bases between them. The CDR3 runs 18 residues. Germline V lookup: CDR1 SGHDT, CDR2 YYEEEE. The CDR3 sequence: CASSSYGRFKQGAYEQYF. The CDR3 region has the DNA TGTGCCAGCAGCTCTTATGGAAGATTTAAACAGGGTGCCTACGAGCAGTACTTC.

J is TRBJ2-3 and V is TRBV10-2; D is perhaps TRBD1 (6 bases). Germline loops: CDR1 WSHSY, CDR2 SAAADI. V was trimmed by 7 bases and J by 6 bases, leaving 14 bases between them. The CDR3 is made up of 13 amino acids. CDR3 sequence: CASINRESDTQYF. The DNA of the CDR3 is TGCGCCAGCATTAACAGGGAGTCCGATACGCAGTATTTT.

The V call is TRBV6-1, the J call TRBJ2-5, with 7 bases identical to TRBD2. The CDR3 runs 16 residues. Germline CDR1 MNHNS, CDR2 SASEGT. The V segment lost 1 base and the J segment 3 bases; nucleotides outside the gene matches: 8. CDR3 in DNA: TGTGCCAGCAGTGAAGGGGTGGGGACTATCAAAGAGACCCAGTACTTC. Its protein is CASSEGVGTIKETQYF.

This sequence joins TRBV19 and TRBJ1-1, with TRBD1 matching 8 bases. The V segment lost 7 bases and the J segment 5 bases; nucleotides outside the gene matches: 3. The CDR3 extends over 12 amino acids. The germline gives CDR1 LNHDA, CDR2 SQIVND (reference sequence). Written as DNA, the CDR3 is TGTGCCAGTACCGACAGGGGTACTGAAGCTTTCTTT. Translated, it gives CASTDRGTEAFF.

The chain combines TRBV7-8 with TRBJ2-7, with 8 bases aligning to TRBD2. Germline CDR1 reads SGHVS; CDR2 reads FQNEAQ. This CDR3 has 13 residues. Losses at the gene ends were 4 bases for V and 4 bases for J; bases not matched to a gene: 3. CDR3 DNA sequence: TGTGCCAGCAGCTCCGGGACTAGTTACGAGCAGTACTTC. This translates into CASSSGTSYEQYF.